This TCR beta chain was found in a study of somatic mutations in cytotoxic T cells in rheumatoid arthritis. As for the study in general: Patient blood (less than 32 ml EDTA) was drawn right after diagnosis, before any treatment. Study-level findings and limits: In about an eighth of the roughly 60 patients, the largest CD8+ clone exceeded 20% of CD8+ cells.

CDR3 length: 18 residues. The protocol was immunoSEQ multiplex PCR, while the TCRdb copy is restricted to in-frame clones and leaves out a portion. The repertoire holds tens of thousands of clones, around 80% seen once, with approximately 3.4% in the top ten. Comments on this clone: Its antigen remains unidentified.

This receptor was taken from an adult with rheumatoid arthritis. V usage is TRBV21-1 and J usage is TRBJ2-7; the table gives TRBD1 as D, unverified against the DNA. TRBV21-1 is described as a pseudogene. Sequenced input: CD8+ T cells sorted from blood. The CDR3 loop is CASSKVSNKGQGAGEQYF. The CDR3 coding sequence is TGTGCCAGCAGCAAAGTCAGCAATAAGGGACAGGGGGCGGGTGAGCAGTACTTC.